The rows below give T cell receptor beta chains drawn from one sample of a study of T cell repertoires in cytomegalovirus infection. Their specific antigens are unknown. TCRdb analysed the reads with MiXCR anew, one entry per CDR3 protein. Of about 770,000 distinct CDR3 sequences detected, just under 30% appear once; the ten largest clones hold roughly 14%. The sample here was cultured CD8+ T cells from PBMCs, taken from culture after CMV antigen stimulation. The receptors derive from a human donor in good health (CMV status not recorded). Some clones in this sample may be carry-over from other donors' samples. Both conserved end residues are part of each CDR3. The order of the fields is J gene, clone size, V gene, D gene, CDR3 protein, CDR3 DNA. A D gene is named only where the DNA matches it firmly. Clone size is stated in some rows and not others, as once, few, many or a class when expanded.

TRBJ2-1 | NA | TRBV7-9 | NA | CASVDYSYNEQFF | TGTGCCAGCGTGGACTACTCCTACAATGAGCAGTTCTTC
TRBJ2-1 | NA | TRBV7-9 | TRBD1 | CASSLIGQGPSGQFF | TGTGCCAGCAGCTTGATAGGACAGGGGCCCTCGGGGCAGTTCTTC
TRBJ1-6 | NA | TRBV19 | NA | CASSIPSGTGLNSPLHF | TGTGCCAGTAGTATACCCTCCGGAACGGGGCTAAATTCACCCCTCCACTTT
TRBJ2-3 | few | TRBV7-9 | TRBD2 | CASSLVGLAGEKPTSTDTQYF | TGTGCCAGCAGCCTGGTAGGGCTAGCGGGGGAGAAACCTACTAGCACAGATACGCAGTATTTT
TRBJ2-1 | many | TRBV7-6 | TRBD2 | CASSLKRVAAGGSGKSYNEQFF | TGTGCCAGCAGCTTAAAGCGGGTAGCCGCGGGGGGTTCCGGGAAGTCCTACAATGAGCAGTTCTTC
TRBJ2-2 | NA | TRBV13 | NA | CASSLGRVNTGELFF | TGTGCCAGCAGCTTAGGCCGAGTGAACACCGGGGAGCTGTTTTTT
TRBJ1-1 | few | TRBV28 | TRBD1 | CASSRGQPFLDF | TGTGCCAGCAGTCGGGGACAGCCGTTTTTGGACTTT
TRBJ2-5 | NA | TRBV7-4 | TRBD1 | CASSSPTGAETQYF | TGTGCCAGCAGCTCACCGACAGGGGCGGAGACCCAGTACTTC
TRBJ2-1 | few | TRBV12-3/TRBV12-4 | NA | CASGFTTRDISSYNEQFF | TGTGCCAGCGGCTTCACGACTAGAGACATTAGCTCCTACAATGAGCAGTTCTTC
TRBJ1-1 | few | TRBV7-8 | NA | CASSLGIRTQGNTEAFF | TGTGCCAGCAGCTTAGGAATCCGGACGCAGGGGAACACTGAAGCTTTCTTT
TRBJ2-1 | NA | TRBV6-2/TRBV6-3 | TRBD2 | CASSGLAGANEQFF | TGTGCCAGCAGTGGACTAGCGGGGGCAAATGAGCAGTTCTTC
TRBJ1-5 | NA | TRBV6-1 | TRBD1 | CASRNGQGGQPQHF | TGTGCCAGCAGGAACGGACAGGGAGGTCAGCCCCAGCATTTT